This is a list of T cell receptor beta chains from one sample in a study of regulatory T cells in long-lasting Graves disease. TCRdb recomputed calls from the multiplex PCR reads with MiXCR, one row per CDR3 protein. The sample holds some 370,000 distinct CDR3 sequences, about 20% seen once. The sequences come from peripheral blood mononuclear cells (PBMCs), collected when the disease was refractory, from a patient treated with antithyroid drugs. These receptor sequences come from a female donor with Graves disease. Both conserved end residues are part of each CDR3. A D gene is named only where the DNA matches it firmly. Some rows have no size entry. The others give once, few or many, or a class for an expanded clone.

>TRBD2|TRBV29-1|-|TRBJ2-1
CSVEYLLAGEGGSAGNEQFF
TGCAGCGTTGAGTATCTTCTAGCGGGAGAGGGGGGGTCGGCGGGGAATGAGCAGTTCTTC
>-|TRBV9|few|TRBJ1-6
CASSVDVEPLHF
TGTGCCAGCAGCGTTGACGTGGAACCCCTCCACTTT
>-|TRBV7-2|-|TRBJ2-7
CASTVNAGELNYEQYF
TGTGCCAGCACCGTGAATGCTGGGGAATTAAACTACGAGCAGTACTTC
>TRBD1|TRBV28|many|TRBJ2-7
CASSFDRGYEQYF
TGTGCCAGCAGCTTCGACAGGGGATACGAGCAGTACTTC
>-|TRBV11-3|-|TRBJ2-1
CASSSQAHLGYNEQFF
TGTGCCAGCAGCTCCCAGGCCCACCTAGGCTACAATGAGCAGTTCTTC
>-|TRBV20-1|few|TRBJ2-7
CSARGPIYEQYF
TGCAGTGCTAGAGGTCCCATCTACGAGCAGTACTTC
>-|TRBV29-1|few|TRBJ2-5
CSSAPFRTFQETQYF
TGCAGCTCAGCCCCTTTCCGGACATTCCAAGAGACCCAGTACTTC
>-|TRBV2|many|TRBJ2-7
CASSEVGGTTGLGQYF
TGTGCCAGCAGTGAAGTGGGGGGCACGACGGGGCTGGGGCAGTACTTC
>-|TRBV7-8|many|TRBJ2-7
CASSTLAGILAHEQYF
TGTGCCAGCAGCACCCTCGCCGGGATCCTAGCACACGAGCAGTACTTC
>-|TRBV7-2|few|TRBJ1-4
CASSLQGGYEKLFF
TGTGCCAGCAGCTTACAGGGAGGCTATGAAAAACTGTTTTTT
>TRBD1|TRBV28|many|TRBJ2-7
CASSPTGTGLPEQYF
TGTGCCAGCAGTCCAACCGGGACAGGGCTACCTGAGCAGTACTTC
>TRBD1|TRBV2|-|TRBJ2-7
CASSEATGGSYEQYF
TGTGCCAGCAGTGAAGCGACAGGGGGGTCCTACGAGCAGTACTTC
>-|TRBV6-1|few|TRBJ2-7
CASSMDGTSYEQYF
TGTGCCAGCAGCATGGACGGAACCTCCTACGAGCAGTACTTC
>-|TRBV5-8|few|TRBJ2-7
CASSSTGTLFYEQYF
TGTGCCAGCAGCTCCACCGGGACACTATTCTACGAGCAGTACTTC
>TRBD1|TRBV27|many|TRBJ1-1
CASSFHPRDREVTEAFF
TGTGCCAGCAGTTTTCACCCCCGGGACAGGGAGGTCACTGAAGCTTTCTTT
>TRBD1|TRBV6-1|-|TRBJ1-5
CASRPLPRGTVLNQPQHF
TGTGCCAGCAGACCTCTACCCCGAGGGACAGTTCTCAATCAGCCCCAGCATTTT
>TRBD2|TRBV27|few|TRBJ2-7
CASSPRTSFEQYF
TGTGCCAGCAGTCCGCGGACTAGCTTTGAGCAGTACTTC
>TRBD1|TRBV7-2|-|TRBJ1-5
CASSEQTGAPNQPQHF
TGTGCCAGCAGCGAACAGACAGGGGCCCCCAATCAGCCCCAGCATTTT
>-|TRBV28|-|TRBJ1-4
CASTTQAATNEKLFF
TGTGCCAGCACCACACAGGCGGCAACTAATGAAAAACTGTTTTTT
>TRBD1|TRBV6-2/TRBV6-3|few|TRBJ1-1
CASRYLDRLMNTEAFF
TGTGCCAGCAGATACTTGGACAGGTTGATGAACACTGAAGCTTTCTTT
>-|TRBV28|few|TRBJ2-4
CASGTGQAKNIQYF
TGTGCCAGCGGAACCGGACAGGCCAAAAACATTCAGTACTTC
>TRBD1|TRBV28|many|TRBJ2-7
CASSFQQGAYEQYF
TGTGCCAGCAGTTTCCAACAGGGGGCGTACGAGCAGTACTTC
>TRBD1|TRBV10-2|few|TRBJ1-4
CASSQDPGGVEKLFF
TGCGCCAGCAGCCAAGACCCAGGGGGCGTAGAAAAACTGTTTTTT
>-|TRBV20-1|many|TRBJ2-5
CSARPTGPNQETQYF
TGCAGTGCTAGGCCAACGGGACCTAACCAAGAGACCCAGTACTTC
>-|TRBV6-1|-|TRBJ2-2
CASSRVRGDGAGELFF
TGTGCCAGCAGTCGAGTTCGAGGGGACGGGGCCGGGGAGCTGTTTTTT
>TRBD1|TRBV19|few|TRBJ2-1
CASRGTGEMNEQFF
TGTGCCAGTAGGGGGACAGGGGAGATGAATGAGCAGTTCTTC
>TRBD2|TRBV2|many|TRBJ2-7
CASRTGLAGYEQYF
TGTGCCAGCAGGACGGGACTAGCGGGCTACGAGCAGTACTTC